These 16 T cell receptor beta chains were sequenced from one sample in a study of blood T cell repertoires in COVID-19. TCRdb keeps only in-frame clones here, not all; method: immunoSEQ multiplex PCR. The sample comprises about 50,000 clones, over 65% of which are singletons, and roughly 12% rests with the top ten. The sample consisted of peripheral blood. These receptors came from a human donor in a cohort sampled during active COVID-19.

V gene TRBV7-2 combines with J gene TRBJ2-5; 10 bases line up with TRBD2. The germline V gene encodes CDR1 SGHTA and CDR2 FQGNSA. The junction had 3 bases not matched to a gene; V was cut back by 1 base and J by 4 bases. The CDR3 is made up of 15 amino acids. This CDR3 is CASSLVSSGGETQYF. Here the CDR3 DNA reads TGTGCCAGCAGCTTAGTGTCTAGCGGGGGAGAGACCCAGTACTTC.

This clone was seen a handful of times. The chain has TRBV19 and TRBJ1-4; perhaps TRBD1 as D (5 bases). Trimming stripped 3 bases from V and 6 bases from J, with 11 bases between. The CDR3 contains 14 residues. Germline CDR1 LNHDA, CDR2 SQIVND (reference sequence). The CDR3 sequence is CASSIAQGDEKLFF. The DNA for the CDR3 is TGTGCCAGTAGTATCGCGCAGGGTGATGAAAAACTGTTTTTT.

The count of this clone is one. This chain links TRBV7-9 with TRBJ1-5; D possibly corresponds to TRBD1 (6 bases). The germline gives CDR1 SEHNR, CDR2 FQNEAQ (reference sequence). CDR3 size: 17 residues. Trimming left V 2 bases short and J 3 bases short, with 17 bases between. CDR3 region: CASSLSVADRFNQPQHF. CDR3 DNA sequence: TGTGCCAGCAGCTTATCGGTTGCGGACAGATTCAATCAGCCCCAGCATTTT.

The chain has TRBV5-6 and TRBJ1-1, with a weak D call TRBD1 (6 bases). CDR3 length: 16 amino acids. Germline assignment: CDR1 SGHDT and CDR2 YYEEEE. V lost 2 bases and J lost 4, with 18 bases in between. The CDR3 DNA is TGTGCCAGCAGCTTTCTGGGGGCGCGGAAGGTCACTGAAGCTTTCTTT. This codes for CASSFLGARKVTEAFF.

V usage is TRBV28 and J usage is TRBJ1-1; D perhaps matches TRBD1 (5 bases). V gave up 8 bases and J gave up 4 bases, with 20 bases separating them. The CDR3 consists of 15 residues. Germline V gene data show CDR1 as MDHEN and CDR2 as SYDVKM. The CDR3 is CASLKRGRAGTEAFF. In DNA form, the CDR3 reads TGTGCCAGCCTCAAACGGGGGAGGGCCGGCACTGAAGCTTTCTTT.

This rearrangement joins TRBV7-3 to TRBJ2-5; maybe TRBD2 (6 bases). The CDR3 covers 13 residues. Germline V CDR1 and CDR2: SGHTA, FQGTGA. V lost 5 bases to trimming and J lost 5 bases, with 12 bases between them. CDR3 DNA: TGTGCCAGCAGCCCGGGGGAGAGTGAGACCCAGTACTTC. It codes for CASSPGESETQYF.

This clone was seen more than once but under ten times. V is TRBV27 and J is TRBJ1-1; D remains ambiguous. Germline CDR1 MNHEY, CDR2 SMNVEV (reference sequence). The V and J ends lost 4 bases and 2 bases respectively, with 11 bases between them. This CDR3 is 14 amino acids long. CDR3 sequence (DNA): TGTGCCAGCAGTTCCCTTACGAGTAACACTGAAGCTTTCTTT. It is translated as CASSSLTSNTEAFF.

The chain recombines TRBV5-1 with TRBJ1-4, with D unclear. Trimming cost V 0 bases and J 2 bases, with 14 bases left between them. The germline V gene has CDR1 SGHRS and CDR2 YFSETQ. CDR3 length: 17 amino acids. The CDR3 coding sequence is TGCGCCAGCAGCTTGGAGTATCGGGTCTTGACTAATGAAAAACTGTTTTTT. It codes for CASSLEYRVLTNEKLFF.

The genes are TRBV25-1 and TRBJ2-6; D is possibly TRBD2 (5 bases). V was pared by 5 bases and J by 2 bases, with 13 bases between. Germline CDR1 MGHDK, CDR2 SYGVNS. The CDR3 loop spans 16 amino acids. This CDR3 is CASSIGRRPGANVLTF. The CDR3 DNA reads TGTGCCAGCAGTATAGGAAGGAGGCCTGGGGCCAACGTCCTGACTTTC.

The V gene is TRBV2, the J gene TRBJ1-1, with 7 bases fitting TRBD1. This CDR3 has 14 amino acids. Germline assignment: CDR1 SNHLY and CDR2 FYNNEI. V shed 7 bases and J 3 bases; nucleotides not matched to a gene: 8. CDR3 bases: TGTGCCAGCACCACGACAGGGACACACACTGAAGCTTTCTTT. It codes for CASTTTGTHTEAFF.

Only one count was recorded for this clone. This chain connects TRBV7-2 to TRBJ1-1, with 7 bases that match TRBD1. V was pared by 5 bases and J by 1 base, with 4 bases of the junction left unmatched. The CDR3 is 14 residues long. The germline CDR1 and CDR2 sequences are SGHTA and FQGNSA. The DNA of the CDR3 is TGTGCCAGCAGCCCTTGGACAGGGAACACTGAAGCTTTCTTT. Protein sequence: CASSPWTGNTEAFF.

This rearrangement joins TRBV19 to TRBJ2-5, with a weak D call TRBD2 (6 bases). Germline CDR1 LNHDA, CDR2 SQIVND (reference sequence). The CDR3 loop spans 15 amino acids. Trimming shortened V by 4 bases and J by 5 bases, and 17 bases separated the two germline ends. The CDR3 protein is CASSTLIAEAETQYF. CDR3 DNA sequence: TGTGCCAGTAGTACCCTTATAGCGGAGGCGGAGACCCAGTACTTC.

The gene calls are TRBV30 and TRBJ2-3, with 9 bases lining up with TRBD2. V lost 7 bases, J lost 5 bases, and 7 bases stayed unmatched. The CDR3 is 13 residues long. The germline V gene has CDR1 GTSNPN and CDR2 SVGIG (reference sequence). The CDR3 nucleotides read TGTGCCTTGACTAGCGGTAGGGGAGATACGCAGTATTTT. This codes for CALTSGRGDTQYF. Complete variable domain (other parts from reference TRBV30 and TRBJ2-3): SQTIHQWPATLVQPVGSPLSLECTVEGTSNPNLYWYRQAAGRGLQLLFYSVGIGQISSEVPQNLSASRPQDRQFILSSKKLLLSDSGFYLCALTSGRGDTQYFGPGTRLTVL.

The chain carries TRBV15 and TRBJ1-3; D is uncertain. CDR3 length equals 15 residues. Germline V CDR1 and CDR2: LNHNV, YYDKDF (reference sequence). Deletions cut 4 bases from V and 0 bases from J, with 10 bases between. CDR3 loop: CATSIQSNSGNTIYF. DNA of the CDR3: TGTGCCACCAGCATTCAGTCCAACTCTGGAAACACCATATATTTT.

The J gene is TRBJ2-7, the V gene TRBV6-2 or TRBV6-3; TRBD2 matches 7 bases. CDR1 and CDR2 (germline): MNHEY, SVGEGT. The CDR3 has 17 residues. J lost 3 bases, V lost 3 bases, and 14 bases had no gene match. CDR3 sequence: CASSYLTRTRTVYEQYF. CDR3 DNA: TGTGCCAGCAGTTATCTTACCCGGACTAGGACGGTCTACGAGCAGTACTTC.

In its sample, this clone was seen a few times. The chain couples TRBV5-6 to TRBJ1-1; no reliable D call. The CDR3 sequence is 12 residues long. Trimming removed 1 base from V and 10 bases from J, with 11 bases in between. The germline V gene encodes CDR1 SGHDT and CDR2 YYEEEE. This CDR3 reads CASSLRAGGAFF. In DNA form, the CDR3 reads TGTGCCAGCAGCTTGAGGGCAGGAGGAGCTTTCTTT.